These 10 T cell receptor beta chains were sequenced from one sample in a study of blood T cells in healthy people across ages. Using a J-beta primer mix together with a sample-barcoded 5' primer, a second PCR was run for roughly 7 to 11 cycles. TCRdb reprocessed the 5' RACE reads via MiXCR and lists one record per CDR3 protein. This sample has under 2 million distinct CDR3 sequences, with roughly a third found just once. Source material: blood. The source of these receptors is a woman aged 25 to 39 in good health.

This clonotype was seen a handful of times. The V gene is TRBV30, the J gene TRBJ1-4; a possible D gene is TRBD1 (5 bases). V lost 2 bases and J 11 bases, leaving 15 bases between the germline ends. CDR3 length equals 13 residues. CDR1 is GTSNPN and CDR2 is SVGIG in the germline V gene (reference sequence). The CDR3 protein is CAWSPSWGEKLFF. The CDR3, as DNA: TGTGCCTGGAGTCCCTCCTGGGGGGAGAAACTGTTTTTT.

The chain recombines TRBV7-8 with TRBJ1-2; TRBD1 might be the D (6 bases). CDR3 length: 14 amino acids. Deletions cut 0 bases from V and 8 bases from J, with 13 bases between. Per the germline V gene, CDR1 is SGHVS and CDR2 is FQNEAQ. CDR3 sequence: CASSLARQGRGYTF. DNA of the CDR3: TGTGCCAGCAGCTTAGCGCGTCAGGGGCGCGGCTACACCTTC.

The chain couples TRBV28 to TRBJ2-3; D is unresolved. Germline assignment: CDR1 MDHEN and CDR2 SYDVKM. Deletions cut 6 bases from V and 4 bases from J, with 14 bases between. The CDR3 sequence is 14 residues long. DNA for the CDR3: TGTGCCAGCAGCCATTCCGTGGGCGCAGATACGCAGTATTTT. Translated: CASSHSVGADTQYF.

This clonotype was seen a handful of times. The gene calls are TRBV12-3 or TRBV12-4 and TRBJ1-1; weak D call: TRBD1 (6 bases). V was cut by 2 bases and J by 11 bases, with 15 bases left in between. The CDR3 is 13 amino acids. CDR3 nucleotide sequence: TGTGCCAGCAGTTTATCCTCATCAGGGGTGGCTTTCTTT. Protein: CASSLSSSGVAFF.

This clonotype occurred a few times. J is TRBJ2-3 and V is TRBV20-1; no clear D. Germline-derived CDR1 and CDR2 are DFQATT and SNEGSKA (reference sequence). V was pared by 1 base and J by 0 bases, with 8 bases between. This CDR3 has 14 residues. The CDR3 coding sequence is TGCAGTGCTAGAGGAGTATCTAGCACAGATACGCAGTATTTT. As protein: CSARGVSSTDTQYF.

As regards this clonotype: A much larger clone differs from this one at a single base, so this may be a read error. For the CDR3, the DNA is TGTGCCAGCACCTGGGACAGGGCACGAGGCGAGCAGTACTTC. Amino acids: CASTWDRARGEQYF. The rearrangement links TRBV5-5 to TRBJ2-7, with 9 nucleotides matching TRBD1. The CDR3 sequence is 14 residues long. The germline CDR1 and CDR2 sequences are SGHKS and YYEKEE (reference sequence). Unmatched junction bases numbered 10, after V lost 6 bases and J lost 6 bases. Variable domain in full (rest from reference TRBV5-5 and TRBJ2-7): DAGVTQSPTHLIKTRGQQVTLRCSPISGHKSVSWYQQVLGQGPQFIFQYYEKEERGRGNFPDRFSARQFPNYSSELNVNALLLGDSALYLCASTWDRARGEQYFGPGTRLTVT.

J is TRBJ2-5 and V is TRBV4-1; 8 nucleotides match TRBD1. Germline CDR1 reads MGHRA; CDR2 reads YSYEKL. V shed 6 bases, J shed 4 bases, and the junction held 13 bases outside the gene matches. This CDR3 contains 16 residues. Here the CDR3 reads CASSQTAGGVGETQYF. As DNA, the CDR3 is TGCGCCAGCAGTCAGACAGCAGGGGGCGTTGGAGAGACCCAGTACTTC.

This rearrangement joins TRBV6-1 to TRBJ2-3, with D possibly TRBD1 on 6 matching bases. The CDR3 runs 15 residues. The V end was cut by 8 bases, the J end by 2 bases, with 17 bases between. The V gene's germline CDR1 is MNHNS and CDR2 SASEGT. CDR3 in amino acids: CASFKGDKYTDTQYF. For the CDR3, the DNA is TGTGCCAGCTTCAAAGGGGACAAGTACACAGATACGCAGTATTTT.

Comments on this clonotype: Possible read error: a much larger clone is one base away. The V call is TRBV20-1, the J call TRBJ2-1, with 8 bases matching TRBD2. Germline lookup yields CDR1 DFQATT and CDR2 SNEGSKA (reference sequence). The CDR3 sequence is 15 residues long. Here the CDR3 reads CSARDGASGYSEQFF. The CDR3 DNA is TGCAGTGCTAGAGATGGGGCTAGCGGGTACAGTGAGCAGTTCTTC.

The chain couples TRBV20-1 to TRBJ2-7; D possibly corresponds to TRBD1 (6 bases). V was shortened by 2 bases and J by 0 bases, with 20 bases between the two germline ends. This CDR3 has 17 amino acids. The V gene's germline CDR1 is DFQATT and CDR2 SNEGSKA (reference sequence). The CDR3 nucleotides are TGCAGTGCTAGAACTACGACCGGGACATCCACCTCCTACGAGCAGTACTTC. It codes for CSARTTTGTSTSYEQYF.